The 8 T cell receptor beta chains presented below share a single source sample, sequenced in a study of blood T cells in healthy people across ages. The authors ran a second PCR of 7 to 11 cycles using a sample-barcoded 5' primer and a J-beta primer mix. TCRdb ran MiXCR on the 5' RACE reads and lists one entry per CDR3 protein. The sample contains over 1,200,000 distinct CDR3 sequences, approximately 59% of which appear only once. Material: blood. Receptor source: a man aged 18 to 30 in good health.

The chain recombines TRBV4-3 with TRBJ2-7; D call uncertain. V was trimmed by 2 bases and J by 1 base, leaving 12 bases between them. This CDR3 has 15 residues. CDR1 and CDR2 from the germline V gene are LGHNA and YSLEER. The CDR3 DNA sequence: TGCGCCAGCAGCCAACGCCGTGACGGTTCCTACGAGCAGTACTTC. This sequence encodes CASSQRRDGSYEQYF.

The J gene is TRBJ1-2, the V gene TRBV7-2, with D unclear. V was cut by 2 bases and J by 8 bases, with 18 bases left in between. Looked up from germline, CDR1 is SGHTA and CDR2 is FQGNSA. This CDR3 region has 15 residues. The CDR3 nucleotides are TGTGCCAGCAGCTTAACCGGCCGTCCCCGAGGGGGCTACACCTTC. As protein: CASSLTGRPRGGYTF.

The chain combines TRBV4-1 with TRBJ2-4, with 12 bases matching TRBD2. The DNA matches TRBJ2-7 better at its end, which makes the J call doubtful. The CDR3 length is 15 residues. The germline V gene encodes CDR1 MGHRA and CDR2 YSYEKL. The CDR3: CASSQRTSGTAEQYF. The CDR3 DNA sequence: TGCGCCAGCAGCCAACGGACTAGCGGGACCGCCGAGCAGTACTTC.

The chain employs TRBV4-1 and TRBJ2-1, with 11 bases matching TRBD2. The CDR3 contains 16 residues. V was clipped by 0 bases and J by 5 bases; unmatched bases: 3. Per germline, CDR1 MGHRA and CDR2 YSYEKL. DNA of the CDR3: TGCGCCAGCAGCCAAGAGACTAGCGGGAACAACAATGAGCAGTTCTTC. The encoded protein is CASSQETSGNNNEQFF.

This clonotype was picked up a small number of times. This chain connects TRBV7-9 to TRBJ1-2; tentative D call: TRBD1 (6 bases). V was pared by 4 bases and J by 6 bases, with 24 bases between. From germline, CDR1 is SEHNR and CDR2 FQNEAQ (reference sequence). The CDR3 runs to 17 residues. DNA for the CDR3: TGTGCCAGCAGCTCCATGATAGGGCAGGGGATAGACGATGGCTACACCTTC. As protein: CASSSMIGQGIDDGYTF.

This chain connects TRBV27 to TRBJ2-5; 9 nucleotides line up with TRBD1. V was pared by 6 bases and J by 11 bases, with 22 bases of the junction left unmatched. This CDR3 has 17 residues. The germline V gene encodes CDR1 MNHEY and CDR2 SMNVEV (reference sequence). The CDR3 sequence is CASSTGTGSSVGNEQYF. The CDR3 DNA follows: TGTGCCAGCAGCACCGGGACAGGGTCTTCTGTAGGGAATGAGCAGTACTTC.

The table lists this clonotype with a count of one. The chain uses TRBV12-3 or TRBV12-4 and TRBJ1-4; D call uncertain. CDR3 size: 14 residues. V gave up 7 bases and J gave up 5 bases, with 14 bases separating them. The CDR3 DNA is TGTGCCAGCACGATACAGCCTTCGAATGAAAAACTGTTTTTT. Protein sequence: CASTIQPSNEKLFF.

The chain is built from TRBV13 and TRBJ1-2; D not certain. Trimming stripped 0 bases from V and 5 bases from J, with 10 bases between. Germline V lookup: CDR1 PRHDT, CDR2 FYEKMQ (reference sequence). This CDR3 region has 14 residues. This CDR3 reads CASSLGRQIYGYTF. CDR3 sequence (DNA): TGTGCCAGCAGCTTAGGCCGGCAGATTTATGGCTACACCTTC.